This T cell receptor beta chain was found in a study of CD8+ T cells in alopecia areata. The CDR3 has 12 amino acids. V was pared by 6 bases and J by 8 bases, with 8 bases between. Germline V lookup: CDR1 SEHNR, CDR2 FQNEAQ (reference sequence). cDNA prepared by RNA extraction and subsequent reverse transcription served as the template for sequencing. Libraries were prepared by immunoSEQ multiplex PCR; TCRdb keeps only in-frame clonotypes and omits some of them. Of about 200,000 clones listed, about 61% are singletons. About this clone: Its antigen is still unknown.

Study results and limitations: Scalp samples also contribute reads from the resident alphabeta T cells found in normal skin.

The specimen was CD8+ T cells sorted from blood. The chain joins TRBV7-9 to TRBJ1-6; TRBD1 might be the D (6 bases). The TCR sequence derives from a human donor in good health. The CDR3 loop reads CASRGADSPLHF. The CDR3 DNA is TGTGCCAGCAGGGGGGCGGATTCACCCCTCCACTTT.